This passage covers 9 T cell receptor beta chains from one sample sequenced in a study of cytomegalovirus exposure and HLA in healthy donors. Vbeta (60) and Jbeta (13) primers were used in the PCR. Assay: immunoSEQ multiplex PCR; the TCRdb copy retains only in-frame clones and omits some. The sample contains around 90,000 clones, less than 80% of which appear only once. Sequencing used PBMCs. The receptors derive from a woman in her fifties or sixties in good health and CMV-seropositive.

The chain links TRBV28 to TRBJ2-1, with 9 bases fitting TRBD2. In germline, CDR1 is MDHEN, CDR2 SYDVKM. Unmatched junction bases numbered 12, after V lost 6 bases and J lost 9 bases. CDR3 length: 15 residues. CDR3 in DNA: TGTGCCAGCAGCCCGGTGGCGGGGGGGCATAGTGAGCAGTTCTTC. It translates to CASSPVAGGHSEQFF.

CDR3 amino acids: CASRVPGNTEAFF. The CDR3 DNA sequence: TGTGCCAGCAGAGTTCCAGGGAACACTGAAGCTTTCTTT. The rearrangement joins TRBV6-6 to TRBJ1-1; D remains unclear. Germline-derived CDR1 and CDR2 are MNHNY and SVGAGI (reference sequence). V was shortened by 6 bases and J by 1 base, with 9 bases between the two germline ends. The CDR3 has 13 residues.

CDR3: CSVSDTGTGGPQHF. The DNA of the CDR3 is TGCAGCGTCAGTGATACCGGGACAGGAGGGCCCCAGCATTTT. This rearrangement joins TRBV29-1 to TRBJ1-5; the match to TRBD1 covers 8 bases. This CDR3 has 14 residues. With 6 bases clipped from V and 9 bases from J, the junction kept 13 bases outside the gene matches. Looked up from germline, CDR1 is SQVTM and CDR2 is ANQGSEA. Full variable domain (missing parts from reference TRBV29-1 and TRBJ1-5): SAVISQKPSRDICQRGTSLTIQCQVDSQVTMMFWYRQQPGQSLTLIATANQGSEATYESGFVIDKFPISRPNLTFSTLTVSNMSPEDSSIYLCSVSDTGTGGPQHFGDGTRLSIL.

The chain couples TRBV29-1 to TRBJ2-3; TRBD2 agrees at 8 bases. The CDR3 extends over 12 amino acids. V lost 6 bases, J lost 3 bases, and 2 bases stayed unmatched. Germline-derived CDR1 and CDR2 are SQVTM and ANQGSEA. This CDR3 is CSVASGTDTQYF. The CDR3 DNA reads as TGCAGCGTGGCTAGCGGGACAGATACGCAGTATTTT.

CDR3 sequence reads: CASSQDRTGSGYEQYF. The CDR3 DNA sequence: TGCGCCAGCAGCCAAGATAGAACAGGGAGCGGCTACGAGCAGTACTTC. The chain links TRBV4-1 to TRBJ2-7; maybe TRBD1 (6 bases). This CDR3 is built from 16 residues. CDR1 is MGHRA and CDR2 is YSYEKL in the germline V gene. The V and J ends lost 0 bases and 3 bases respectively, with 15 bases between them.

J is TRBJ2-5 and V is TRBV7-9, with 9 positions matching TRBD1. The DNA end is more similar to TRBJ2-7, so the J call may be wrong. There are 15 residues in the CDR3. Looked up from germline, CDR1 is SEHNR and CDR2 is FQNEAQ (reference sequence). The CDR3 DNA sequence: TGTGCCAGCAGCTTAGAATGGGACAGGGCAGGCGAGCAGTACTTC. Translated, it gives CASSLEWDRAGEQYF.

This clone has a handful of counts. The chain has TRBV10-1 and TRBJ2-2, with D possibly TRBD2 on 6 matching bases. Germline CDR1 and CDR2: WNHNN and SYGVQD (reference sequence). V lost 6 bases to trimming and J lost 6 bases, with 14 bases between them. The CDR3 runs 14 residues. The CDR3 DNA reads TGCGCCAGCAGCGGAGGGGCTAGAGCCGGGGAGCTGTTTTTT. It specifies CASSGGARAGELFF.

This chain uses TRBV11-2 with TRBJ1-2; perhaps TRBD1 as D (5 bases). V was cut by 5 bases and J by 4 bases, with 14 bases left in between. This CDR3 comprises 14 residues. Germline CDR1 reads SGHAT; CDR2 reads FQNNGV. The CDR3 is CASSANGGAYGYTF. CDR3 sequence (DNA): TGTGCCAGCAGCGCAAACGGCGGGGCCTATGGCTACACCTTC.

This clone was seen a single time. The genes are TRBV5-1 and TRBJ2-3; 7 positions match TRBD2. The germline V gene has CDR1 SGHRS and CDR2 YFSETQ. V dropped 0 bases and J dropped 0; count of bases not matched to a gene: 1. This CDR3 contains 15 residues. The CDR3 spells CASSLASGSTDTQYF. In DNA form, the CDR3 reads TGCGCCAGCAGCTTGGCTAGCGGAAGCACAGATACGCAGTATTTT.